Listed here are 24 T cell receptor beta chains from one sample, sequenced in a study of technical replicates of blood from four donors. TCRdb keeps only in-frame clones here, not all; method: immunoSEQ multiplex PCR. The table records about 76,000 clones, around 97% of them present only once. Sequences were obtained from T cells isolated from PBMCs. These receptors came from a human donor in good health.

The chain is built from TRBV6-4 and TRBJ2-3, with TRBD2 matching 8 bases. Germline V gene lookup returns CDR1 MRHNA and CDR2 SNTAGT. The V gene end was trimmed by 7 bases and the J gene end by 4 bases; junction bases not matched to a gene: 7. The CDR3 is made up of 14 amino acids. The chain's CDR3 is CASKVAGLSDTQYF. CDR3 in DNA: TGTGCCAGCAAGGTAGCGGGATTGTCAGATACGCAGTATTTT.

CDR3 nucleotides: TGTGCCAGCAGCTTAGCGCAGGGGACGAACACTGAAGCTTTCTTT. Protein sequence: CASSLAQGTNTEAFF. The chain uses TRBV7-9 and TRBJ1-1; D might be TRBD1 (6 bases). Trimming removed 0 bases from V and 1 base from J, with 9 bases in between. Germline assignment: CDR1 SEHNR and CDR2 FQNEAQ (reference sequence). This CDR3 is 15 amino acids long.

The gene calls are TRBV4-1 and TRBJ1-2; D gene ambiguous. The CDR3 length is 13 residues. The germline V gene has CDR1 MGHRA and CDR2 YSYEKL. The V end was cut by 0 bases, the J end by 5 bases, with 7 bases between. The CDR3: CASSQETGYGYTF. The CDR3 DNA follows: TGCGCCAGCAGCCAAGAGACGGGGTATGGCTACACCTTC.

The rearrangement links TRBV27 to TRBJ2-1; 8 positions agree with TRBD2. The CDR3 is made up of 16 amino acids. Germline V CDR1 and CDR2: MNHEY, SMNVEV (reference sequence). The V gene end was trimmed by 0 bases and the J gene end by 4 bases; junction bases not matched to a gene: 5. The CDR3 coding sequence is TGTGCCAGCAGTTTATCGTATAGCGGGATATACAATGAGCAGTTCTTC. Protein product: CASSLSYSGIYNEQFF.

The chain's CDR3 is CASSFGPGQLNTEAFF. The CDR3 nucleotides are TGTGCCAGCAGTTTTGGTCCGGGACAGCTGAACACTGAAGCTTTCTTT. V and J are TRBV6-5 and TRBJ1-1; 7 bases are a match to TRBD1. Germline-derived CDR1 and CDR2 are MNHEY and SVGAGI. The ends lost 4 bases at V and 0 bases at J; junction bases unmatched: 8. The CDR3 sequence is 16 residues long.

The J gene is TRBJ1-2, the V gene TRBV6-5, with 10 nucleotides matching TRBD1. Germline V gene lookup returns CDR1 MNHEY and CDR2 SVGAGI. V trimming: 4 bases; J trimming: 4 bases; junction bases outside the gene matches: 9. This CDR3 is built from 16 residues. The CDR3, as DNA: TGTGCCAGCAGTTCCGACAGGGGGCGGAGAAGCTATGGCTACACCTTC. Protein: CASSSDRGRRSYGYTF.

The chain has TRBV5-1 and TRBJ1-2; 9 nucleotides line up with TRBD1. There are 15 residues in the CDR3. V was pared by 4 bases and J by 5 bases, with 9 bases of the junction left unmatched. Germline CDR1 reads SGHRS; CDR2 reads YFSETQ. Written as DNA, the CDR3 is TGCGCCAGCAGCCCCGGGACAGGGTATAGATATGGCTACACCTTC. Protein product: CASSPGTGYRYGYTF.

This clone was counted a single time. V is TRBV7-9 and J is TRBJ1-4, with TRBD1 matching over 9 bases. V dropped 5 bases and J dropped 11; count of bases not matched to a gene: 9. Per germline, CDR1 SEHNR and CDR2 FQNEAQ (reference sequence). The CDR3 length is 14 residues. CDR3 residues: CASSPLGDREKLFF. The CDR3 DNA is TGTGCCAGCAGCCCCTTAGGGGACAGGGAGAAACTGTTTTTT.

The rearrangement joins TRBV29-1 to TRBJ1-2; D unclear. The V end lost 8 bases, the J end lost 4 bases, and 14 bases lay between the germline ends. The CDR3 runs to 12 residues. The germline CDR1 and CDR2 sequences are SQVTM and ANQGSEA. The CDR3 reads CSLIHGVYGYTF. DNA for the CDR3: TGCAGCCTCATTCATGGAGTCTATGGCTACACCTTC.

The chain links TRBV7-3 to TRBJ1-1; D gene uncertain. The CDR3 is made up of 13 amino acids. Looked up from germline, CDR1 is SGHTA and CDR2 is FQGTGA. The V and J ends lost 5 bases and 5 bases respectively, with 12 bases between them. Here the CDR3 DNA reads TGTGCCAGCAGCCCTTTATCGAGGACTGAAGCTTTCTTT. Protein sequence: CASSPLSRTEAFF.

The chain joins TRBV28 to TRBJ1-3; D is uncertain. CDR3 length: 14 residues. Trimming took off 8 bases at V and 3 bases at J, with 14 bases between the two ends. The germline gives CDR1 MDHEN, CDR2 SYDVKM. The CDR3 bases are TGTGCCAGCGCAGATCCGAACAATGGAAACACCATATATTTT. Translated, it gives CASADPNNGNTIYF.

The chain is built from TRBV19 and TRBJ2-7; 9 nucleotides agree with TRBD1. This CDR3 contains 17 residues. The V and J ends lost 5 bases and 5 bases, in that order; junction bases with no gene match: 16. The V gene's germline CDR1 is LNHDA and CDR2 SQIVND (reference sequence). The CDR3 loop reads CASSAWWPRQGENEQYF. CDR3 nucleotides: TGTGCCAGTAGTGCCTGGTGGCCGAGACAGGGGGAAAACGAGCAGTACTTC.

The V gene is TRBV15, the J gene TRBJ2-2; 9 positions match TRBD2. This CDR3 spans 16 amino acids. V lost 0 bases and J lost 2; bases outside the gene matches: 1. CDR1 is LNHNV and CDR2 is YYDKDF in the germline V gene (reference sequence). This CDR3 is CATSRDSGSNTGELFF. CDR3 nucleotide sequence: TGTGCCACCAGCAGAGATAGCGGGAGCAACACCGGGGAGCTGTTTTTT.

The chain carries TRBV29-1 and TRBJ2-7; TRBD2 aligns across 7 bases. The V gene's germline CDR1 is SQVTM and CDR2 ANQGSEA. This CDR3 region has 15 residues. The trim removed 1 base at V and 0 bases at J, leaving 6 bases unmatched. Here the CDR3 reads CSVEGGGSVSYEQYF. The CDR3 DNA is TGCAGCGTTGAAGGGGGGGGGAGCGTCTCCTACGAGCAGTACTTC.

The chain is built from TRBV27 and TRBJ1-1; possibly TRBD1 for D (5 bases). Germline V gene sequence: CDR1 MNHEY, CDR2 SMNVEV (reference sequence). V was shortened by 6 bases and J by 3 bases, with 11 bases between the two germline ends. The CDR3 sequence is 13 residues long. CDR3 nucleotides: TGTGCCAGCAGGCCTGGGGGGGACACTGAAGCTTTCTTT. Amino acid sequence: CASRPGGDTEAFF.

The V gene is TRBV6-1, the J gene TRBJ2-5; D might be TRBD2 (7 bases). CDR1 is MNHNS and CDR2 is SASEGT in the germline V gene. V shed 1 base and J shed 1 base, with 22 bases lying between them. The CDR3 is 19 amino acids. The CDR3 DNA sequence: TGTGCCAGCAGTGAAGGGCGGGGGATGGGACAAAGGGTCCAAGAGACCCAGTACTTC. Protein product: CASSEGRGMGQRVQETQYF.

This clone has a single count. The chain employs TRBV28 and TRBJ2-3; D is undetermined. Germline loops: CDR1 MDHEN, CDR2 SYDVKM. This CDR3 region has 15 residues. The V end was cut by 3 bases, the J end by 1 base, with 11 bases between. CDR3 sequence reads: CASSFLTGGTDTQYF. In nucleotides, the CDR3 is TGTGCCAGCAGTTTCCTCACCGGAGGCACAGATACGCAGTATTTT.

The rearrangement links TRBV7-9 to TRBJ1-2; no clear D gene. Trimming left V 3 bases short and J 4 bases short, with 12 bases between. The germline gives CDR1 SEHNR, CDR2 FQNEAQ (reference sequence). The CDR3 runs to 14 residues. CDR3 residues: CASSLGVFTYGYTF. In nucleotides, the CDR3 is TGTGCCAGCAGCTTGGGCGTTTTCACCTATGGCTACACCTTC.

The chain carries TRBV11-2 and TRBJ2-1; 9 nucleotides line up with TRBD2. V was pared by 5 bases and J by 6 bases, with 8 bases of the junction left unmatched. Germline CDR1 and CDR2: SGHAT and FQNNGV. The CDR3 contains 15 residues. The CDR3 protein is CASSPLREGSNEQFF. Here the CDR3 DNA reads TGTGCCAGCAGCCCCCTGCGGGAGGGGTCCAATGAGCAGTTCTTC.

This rearrangement joins TRBV6-6 to TRBJ2-4; D gene uncertain. This CDR3 spans 12 amino acids. With 2 bases removed from V and 4 bases from J, the gap between germline ends came to 3 bases. The V gene's germline CDR1 is MNHNY and CDR2 SVGAGI (reference sequence). For the CDR3, the DNA is TGTGCCAGCAGTTACGAGAAAAACATTCAGTACTTC. Its translation: CASSYEKNIQYF.

The chain employs TRBV5-1 and TRBJ1-1; 8 bases match TRBD1. Germline CDR1 reads SGHRS; CDR2 reads YFSETQ. Germline trimming cut 0 bases from V and 4 bases from J; bases unmatched to any gene: 5. This CDR3 has 15 amino acids. In nucleotides, the CDR3 is TGCGCCAGCAGCTTGGCCGTGACAGGGGCCACTGAAGCTTTCTTT. Its translation is CASSLAVTGATEAFF.

This chain joins TRBV7-9 and TRBJ2-1; 12 positions match TRBD2. Trimming took 9 bases from V and 8 from J; bases not matched to a gene: 8. Germline CDR1 SEHNR, CDR2 FQNEAQ (reference sequence). The CDR3 consists of 14 residues. CDR3 loop: CASVETSGSYEQFF. CDR3 DNA sequence: TGTGCCAGTGTTGAGACTAGCGGGAGCTATGAGCAGTTCTTC. Drawing the rest from reference TRBV7-9 and TRBJ2-1, the complete variable domain is DTGVSQNPRHKITKRGQNVTFRCDPISEHNRLYWYRQTLGQGPEFLTYFQNEAQLEKSRLLSDRFSAERPKGSFSTLEIQRTEQGDSAMYLCASVETSGSYEQFFGPGTRLTVL.

This chain uses TRBV4-1 with TRBJ1-2; weak D call: TRBD1 (5 bases). Per the germline V gene, CDR1 is MGHRA and CDR2 is YSYEKL. Trimming took 1 base from V and 5 from J, leaving 14 bases between them. The CDR3 covers 15 residues. CDR3 nucleotides: TGCGCCAGCAGCCAAGGTCGGGGGGATGGATATGGCTACACCTTC. As protein: CASSQGRGDGYGYTF.

J is TRBJ1-4 and V is TRBV28; D is perhaps TRBD1 (5 bases). CDR3 size: 14 residues. Germline CDR1 MDHEN, CDR2 SYDVKM. Trimming took 3 bases from V and 7 from J, leaving 12 bases between them. The CDR3 bases are TGTGCCAGCAGTTTCCCCGGCAGGGCTGAAAAACTGTTTTTT. This encodes CASSFPGRAEKLFF. Full variable domain (rest looked up from reference TRBV28 and TRBJ1-4): DVKVTQSSRYLVKRTGEKVFLECVQDMDHENMFWYRQDPGLGLRLIYFSYDVKMKEKGDIPEGYSVSREKKERFSLILESASTNQTSMYLCASSFPGRAEKLFFGSGTQLSVL.